One sample yielded the 7 T cell receptor beta chains listed below, sequenced in a study of spatial heterogeneity in lung cancer. Time point specified: sample taken at primary tumor resection. Antigens of these TCRs are unknown. Whole-study results and caveats: Counts of expanded intratumoral alpha and beta TCRs tracked tumor mutation counts.

TCRdb reprocessed the 5' RACE reads with MiXCR, giving one entry per CDR3 protein. The sample includes about 22,000 distinct CDR3 sequences, 2.8% of them seen just once. The starting material was lung tumor tissue, obtained at surgery. These receptor sequences come from a male donor with early-stage non-small cell lung cancer.

This clonotype was counted at least ten times. This chain uses TRBV29-1 with TRBJ1-2; no firm D call. The V end lost 4 bases, the J end lost 3 bases, and 15 bases lay between the germline ends. CDR3 length: 14 residues. The germline CDR1 and CDR2 sequences are SQVTM and ANQGSEA. CDR3 region: CSVGVARKDYGYTF. In nucleotides, the CDR3 is TGCAGCGTTGGGGTGGCCAGAAAAGACTATGGCTACACCTTC.

This clonotype was counted many times. The V call is TRBV6-5, the J call TRBJ1-2, with a weak D call TRBD1 (6 bases). The CDR3 spans 20 residues. V was cut by 0 bases and J by 1 base, with 24 bases left in between. CDR1 and CDR2 (germline): MNHEY, SVGAGI. CDR3 amino acids: CASSYSIRLFRGSINYGYTF. In DNA form, the CDR3 reads TGTGCCAGCAGTTACTCGATCCGTCTATTTAGGGGGAGCATTAACTATGGCTACACCTTC.

This clonotype appeared many times. The rearrangement uses TRBV19 and TRBJ2-5; a weak D match, TRBD1 (6 bases). V was clipped by 4 bases and J by 0 bases, with 9 bases between them. From germline, CDR1 is LNHDA and CDR2 SQIVND (reference sequence). This CDR3 is built from 14 residues. The CDR3 nucleotides read TGTGCCAGTAGTAAACAGGGTTACCAAGAGACCCAGTACTTC. Amino acid sequence: CASSKQGYQETQYF.

This clonotype was seen repeatedly, ten times or more. The V and J genes are TRBV3-1 and TRBJ1-1; D perhaps matches TRBD1 (5 bases). The CDR3 is 15 amino acids. Trimming removed 2 bases at V and 11 bases at J, with 21 bases between. Germline CDR1 and CDR2: LGHDT and YNNKEL (reference sequence). CDR3 amino acids: CASSQIPGGGFGAFF. CDR3 in DNA: TGTGCCAGCAGCCAAATCCCCGGGGGGGGATTTGGGGCTTTCTTT. Variable domain in full (rest from reference TRBV3-1 and TRBJ1-1): DTAVSQTPKYLVTQMGNDKSIKCEQNLGHDTMYWYKQDSKKFLKIMFSYNNKELIINETVPNRFSPKSPDKAHLNLHINSLELGDSAVYFCASSQIPGGGFGAFFGQGTRLTVV.

This clonotype was detected many times. The gene calls are TRBV6-6 and TRBJ1-4; 7 bases are shared with TRBD1. The germline V gene encodes CDR1 MNHNY and CDR2 SVGAGI (reference sequence). The CDR3 length is 16 residues. V trimming: 5 bases; J trimming: 0 bases; junction bases outside the gene matches: 6. The CDR3, as DNA: TGTGCCAGCAGTCGAGAGACAGGGTCAACTAATGAAAAACTGTTTTTT. The encoded protein is CASSRETGSTNEKLFF.

The rearrangement joins TRBV30 to TRBJ2-5; TRBD2 might be the D (5 bases). V was trimmed by 3 bases and J by 5 bases, leaving 10 bases between them. This CDR3 comprises 12 residues. CDR1 and CDR2 (germline): GTSNPN, SVGIG (reference sequence). The CDR3 sequence: CAWRPGGETQYF. The DNA of the CDR3 is TGTGCCTGGAGACCGGGCGGGGAGACCCAGTACTTC.

Ten or more counts support this clonotype. This sequence joins TRBV9 and TRBJ2-5; D unclear. Germline V gene sequence: CDR1 SGDLS, CDR2 YYNGEE. V dropped 3 bases and J dropped 1 base, with 13 bases sitting between them. CDR3 size: 15 residues. The CDR3: CASSGGPGPQETQYF. The CDR3 DNA reads TGTGCCAGCAGCGGCGGACCCGGACCCCAAGAGACCCAGTACTTC.